This entry concerns a single T cell receptor (beta chain). The sample is drawn from a study of CD8 T cells in Susac syndrome. Random hexamers were used to reverse transcribe 0.5 to 1 ug of RNA. TCRdb processed the immunoSEQ multiplex PCR reads anew with MiXCR; each CDR3 protein has one entry. Altogether around 150,000 distinct CDR3 sequences are present, roughly 95% being singletons, with the ten largest covering approximately 0.11%. Per germline, CDR1 SEHNR and CDR2 FQNEAQ (reference sequence). V gave up 5 bases and J gave up 2 bases, with 13 bases separating them. The CDR3 totals 15 residues. The chain couples TRBV7-9 to TRBJ1-5; a possible D gene is TRBD1 (6 bases). This TCR derives from a human donor with multiple sclerosis. Sequencing was carried out using CD4+ T cells from PBMCs. CDR3 amino acids: CASSGGQLGNQPQHF. The CDR3 bases are TGTGCCAGCAGCGGTGGACAGCTGGGCAATCAGCCCCAGCATTTT.